This T cell receptor (beta chain) was found in a study of CD8 T cells in Susac syndrome. The length of the CDR3 is 15 residues. The ends were cut back, 1 base at V and 8 bases at J, with 14 bases in the middle. Germline V gives CDR1 MGHRA, CDR2 YSYEKL. This clonotype came up once. RNA amounts of roughly 0.45 to 1 ug underwent reverse transcription with random hexamers. TCRdb re-analysed the immunoSEQ multiplex PCR reads in MiXCR, keeping a single row per CDR3 protein. This table holds tens of thousands of distinct CDR3 sequences, 96% found once. The rearrangement joins TRBV4-1 to TRBJ1-4; D unresolved. Sequenced sample: CD4+ T cells from PBMCs. This receptor was obtained from a human donor with multiple sclerosis. The CDR3 DNA is TGCGCCAGCAGCCAAGGGCACAGCGTCGGGGAAAAACTGTTTTTT. Encoded protein: CASSQGHSVGEKLFF.